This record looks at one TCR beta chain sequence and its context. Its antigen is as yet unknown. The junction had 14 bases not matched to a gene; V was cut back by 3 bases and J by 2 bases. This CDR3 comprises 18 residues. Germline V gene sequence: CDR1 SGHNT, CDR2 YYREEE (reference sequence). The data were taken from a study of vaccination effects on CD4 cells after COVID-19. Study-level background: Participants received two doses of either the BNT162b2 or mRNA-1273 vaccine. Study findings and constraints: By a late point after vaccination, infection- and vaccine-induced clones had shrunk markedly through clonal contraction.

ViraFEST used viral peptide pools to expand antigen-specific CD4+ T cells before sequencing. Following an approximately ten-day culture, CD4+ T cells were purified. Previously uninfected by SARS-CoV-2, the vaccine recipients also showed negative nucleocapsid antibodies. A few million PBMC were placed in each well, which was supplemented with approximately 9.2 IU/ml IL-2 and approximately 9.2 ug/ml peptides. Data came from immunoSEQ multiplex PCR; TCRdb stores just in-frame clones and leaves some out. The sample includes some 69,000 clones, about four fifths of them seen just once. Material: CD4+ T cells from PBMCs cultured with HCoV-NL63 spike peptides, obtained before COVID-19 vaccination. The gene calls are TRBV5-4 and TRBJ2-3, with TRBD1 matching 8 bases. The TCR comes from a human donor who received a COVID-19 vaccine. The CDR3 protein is CASSSGQGVHRVTDTQYF. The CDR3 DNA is TGTGCCAGCAGCTCTGGACAGGGAGTTCACCGGGTCACAGATACGCAGTATTTT.